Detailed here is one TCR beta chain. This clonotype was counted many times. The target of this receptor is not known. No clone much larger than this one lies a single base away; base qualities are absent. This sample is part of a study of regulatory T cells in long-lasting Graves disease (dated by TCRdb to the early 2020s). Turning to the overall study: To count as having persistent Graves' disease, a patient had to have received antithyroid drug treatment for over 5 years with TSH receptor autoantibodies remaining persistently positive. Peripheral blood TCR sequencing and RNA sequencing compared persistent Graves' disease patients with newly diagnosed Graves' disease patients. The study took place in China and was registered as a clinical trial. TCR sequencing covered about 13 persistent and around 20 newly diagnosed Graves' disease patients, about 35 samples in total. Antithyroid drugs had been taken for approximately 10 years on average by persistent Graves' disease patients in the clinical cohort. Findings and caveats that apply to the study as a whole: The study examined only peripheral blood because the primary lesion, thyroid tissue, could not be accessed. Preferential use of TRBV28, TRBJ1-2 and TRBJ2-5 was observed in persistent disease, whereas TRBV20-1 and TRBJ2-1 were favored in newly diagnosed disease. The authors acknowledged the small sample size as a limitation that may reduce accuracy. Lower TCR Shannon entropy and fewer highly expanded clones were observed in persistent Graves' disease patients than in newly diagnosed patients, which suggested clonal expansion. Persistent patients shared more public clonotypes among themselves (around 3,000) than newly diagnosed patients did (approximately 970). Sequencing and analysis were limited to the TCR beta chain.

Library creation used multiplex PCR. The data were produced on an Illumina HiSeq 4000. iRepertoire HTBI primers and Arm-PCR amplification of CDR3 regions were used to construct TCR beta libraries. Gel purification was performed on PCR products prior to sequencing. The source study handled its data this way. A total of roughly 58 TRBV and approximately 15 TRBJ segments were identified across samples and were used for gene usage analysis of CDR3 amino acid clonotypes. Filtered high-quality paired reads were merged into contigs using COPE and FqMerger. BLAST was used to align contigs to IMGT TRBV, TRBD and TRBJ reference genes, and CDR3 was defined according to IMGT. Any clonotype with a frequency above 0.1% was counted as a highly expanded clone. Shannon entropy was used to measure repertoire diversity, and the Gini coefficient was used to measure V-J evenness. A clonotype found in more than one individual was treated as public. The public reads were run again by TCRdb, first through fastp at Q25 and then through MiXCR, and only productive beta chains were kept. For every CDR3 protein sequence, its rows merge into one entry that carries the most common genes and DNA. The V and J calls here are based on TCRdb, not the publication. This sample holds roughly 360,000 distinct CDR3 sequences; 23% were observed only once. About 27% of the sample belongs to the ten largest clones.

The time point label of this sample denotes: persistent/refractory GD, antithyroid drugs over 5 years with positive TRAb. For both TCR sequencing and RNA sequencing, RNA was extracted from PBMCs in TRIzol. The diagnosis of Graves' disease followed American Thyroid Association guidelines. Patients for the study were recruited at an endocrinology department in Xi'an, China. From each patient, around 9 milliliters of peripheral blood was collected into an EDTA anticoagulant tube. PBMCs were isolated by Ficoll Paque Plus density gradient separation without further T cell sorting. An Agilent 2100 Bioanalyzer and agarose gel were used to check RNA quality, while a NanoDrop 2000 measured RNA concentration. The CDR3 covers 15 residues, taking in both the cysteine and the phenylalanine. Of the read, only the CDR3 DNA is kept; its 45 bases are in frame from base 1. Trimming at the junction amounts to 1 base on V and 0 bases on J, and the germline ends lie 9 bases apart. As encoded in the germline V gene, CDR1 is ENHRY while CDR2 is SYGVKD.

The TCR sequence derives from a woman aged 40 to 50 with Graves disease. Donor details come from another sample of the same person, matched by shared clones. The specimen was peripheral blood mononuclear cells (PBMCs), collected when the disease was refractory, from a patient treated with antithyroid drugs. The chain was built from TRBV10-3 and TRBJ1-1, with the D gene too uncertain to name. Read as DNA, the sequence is TGTGCCATCAGTGAGTTTGGTCAGGTGAACACTGAAGCTTTCTTT. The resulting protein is CAISEFGQVNTEAFF.